The TCR beta chain under discussion was sequenced for a study of early T cells in non-severe SARS-CoV-2 infection (dated by TCRdb to the early 2020s). About the investigation overall: Because TCR sequencing relied on bulk RNA taken from unsorted whole blood, pairing of alpha and beta chains was not possible.

What the authors observed across the whole study: VDJdb matching was skewed toward anti-spike CD8 responses and likely underestimated virus-specific expansions by missing private and CD4 specificities.

This clonotype was counted only a few times. Its antigen is unknown. No much larger clone is present one base from it, and per-base qualities are unavailable. Preparation of the library involved 5' RACE. The listed sequencing device is NextSeq 500. The TCR library protocol attached unique molecular identifiers to individual cDNA molecules to correct for sequencing error and PCR bias. TCR alpha and beta chains were both sequenced, and the abundances of alpha and beta sequences in each sample were closely correlated with each other. Under the source paper's analysis protocol: Decombinator V4 was used to perform V gene, J gene and CDR3 annotation of TCR sequences. Expanded TCRs were defined as changing significantly between any two time points under a Poisson model with p below 0.0001. Abundances of TCRs were expressed as counts per million after normalisation to the total number of TCRs sequenced in each sample. TRAV1-2 paired with TRAJ12, TRAJ20 or TRAJ33 defined MAIT TCRs, while TRAV10 paired with TRAJ18 defined iNKT TCRs. VDJdb, accessed 1 November 2021, was searched for CMV, EBV and SARS-CoV-2 annotated TCRs, with TCRs annotated for multiple antigens excluded. The raw public reads went through TCRdb reprocessing: fastp at Q25, MiXCR clone calling, in-frame beta chains kept. Duplicate CDR3 protein sequences are folded into a single record with the most common DNA and genes. TCRdb, rather than the study authors, made the V and J calls. The sample has over 50,000 distinct CDR3 sequences on record, about 15% of them singletons. Of the sample, about 9% is held by the ten largest clones.

A case-control design nested within a healthcare worker cohort in London, UK, was used, with weekly nasopharyngeal swab PCR tests and blood sampling performed. Between 23 and 31 March 2020, the week of the UK lockdown, healthcare workers were enrolled and then followed up weekly for as long as 16 weeks. Trimming takes 0 bases off V and 0 bases off J; junction bases not matched to a gene: 6. The CDR3 contains 19 residues, cysteine and phenylalanine counted. Only the CDR3 portion is preserved as DNA: 57 bases, with reading frame beginning at the first base. CDR1 and CDR2 are read off the germline V gene (reference sequence) as MNHNY and SVGAGI.

The specimen comprised whole blood, sampled at baseline. This chain joins TRBV6-6 to TRBJ2-1; the junction holds 12 bases that match TRBD2. The origin of this receptor is an adult who was a healthcare worker with PCR-confirmed SARS-CoV-2 infection or an uninfected control (not recorded which). The DNA sequence is given as TGTGCCAGCAGTTACTCGATCCTAGCGGGAGGGAGCTCCTACAATGAGCAGTTCTTC. It is translated as CASSYSILAGGSSYNEQFF.